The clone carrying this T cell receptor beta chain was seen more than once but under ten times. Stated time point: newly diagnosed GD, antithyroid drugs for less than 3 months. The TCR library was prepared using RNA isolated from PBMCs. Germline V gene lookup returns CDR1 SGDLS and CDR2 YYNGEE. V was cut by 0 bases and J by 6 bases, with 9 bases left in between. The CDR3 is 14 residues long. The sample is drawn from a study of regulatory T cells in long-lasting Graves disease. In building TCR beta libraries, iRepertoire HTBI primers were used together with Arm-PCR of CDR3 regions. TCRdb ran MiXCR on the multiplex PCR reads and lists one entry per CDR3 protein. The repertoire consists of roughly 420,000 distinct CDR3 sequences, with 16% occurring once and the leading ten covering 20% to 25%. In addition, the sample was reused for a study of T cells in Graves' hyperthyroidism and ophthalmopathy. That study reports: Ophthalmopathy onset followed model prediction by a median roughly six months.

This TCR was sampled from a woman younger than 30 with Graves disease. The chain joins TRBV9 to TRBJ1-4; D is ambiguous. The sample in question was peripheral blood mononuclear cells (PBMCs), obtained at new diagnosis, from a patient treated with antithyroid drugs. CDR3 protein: CASSVGGGDEKLFF. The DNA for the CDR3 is TGTGCCAGCAGCGTAGGAGGTGGGGATGAAAAACTGTTTTTT.